This T cell receptor beta chain was recorded in a study of shared clonotypes between healthy human individuals. The study, taken as a whole, reports: It was only blood that was sampled, and tissue repertoires likely differ.

The assay was run at deep level. DNA input for the unsorted PBMC replicate PCRs was about 270 ng, some 31,000 T cell genomes. Original data processing: Filtering of immunoSEQ junctional sequences could not match full-length read filtering. Produced via immunoSEQ multiplex PCR; TCRdb's table is partial and in-frame only. V, J and clone size reflect that table, while D and trimming were determined from the DNA. Here the sample spans some 490,000 clones, 81% being singletons. Details on this clone: Its antigen is unknown. This likely traces to a read error, being one base from a far larger clone.

Germline assignment: CDR1 SNHLY and CDR2 FYNNEI. The CDR3 is 13 amino acids. The sequence was obtained from a woman in her thirties or forties in good health. Some clones in this sample may be carry-over from other donors' samples. The sample consisted of PBMCs. The chain combines TRBV2 with TRBJ2-5; maybe TRBD1 (5 bases). The CDR3, as DNA: TGTGCCAGCAGTGTAAACAGGCAAGAGACCAAGTACTTC. This translates into CASSVNRQETKYF.